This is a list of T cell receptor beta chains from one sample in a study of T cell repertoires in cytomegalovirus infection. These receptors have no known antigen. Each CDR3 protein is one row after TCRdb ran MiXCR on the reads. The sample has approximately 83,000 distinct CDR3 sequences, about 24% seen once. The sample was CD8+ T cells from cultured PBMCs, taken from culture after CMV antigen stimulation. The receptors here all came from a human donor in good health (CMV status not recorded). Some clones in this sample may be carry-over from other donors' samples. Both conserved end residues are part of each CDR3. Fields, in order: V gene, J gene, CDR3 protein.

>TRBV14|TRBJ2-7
CASSLTGGVYEQYF
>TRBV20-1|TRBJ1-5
CSARDKLAGNSNQPQHF
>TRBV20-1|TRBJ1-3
CSARQGATGNTIYF
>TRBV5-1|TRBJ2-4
CASSSRQGEGKNIQYF
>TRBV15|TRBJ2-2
CATSSRGPGTGELFF
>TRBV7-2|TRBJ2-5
CASSLNRAETQYF
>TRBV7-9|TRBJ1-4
CASSLVREALNEKLFF
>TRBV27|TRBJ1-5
CASSLVGNSNQPQHF
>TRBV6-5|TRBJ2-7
CASSYGSGGNYEQYF
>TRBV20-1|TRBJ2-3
CSAEGDLSLPDTQYF
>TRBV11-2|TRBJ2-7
CASSFYLDSYEQYF
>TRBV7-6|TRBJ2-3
CASSLGRGQDTQYF
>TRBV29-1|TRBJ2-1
CSVEGLAGRKSSYNEQFF
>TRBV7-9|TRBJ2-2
CASSLSRNTGELFF
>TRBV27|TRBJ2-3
CASSPRGRGTDTQYF
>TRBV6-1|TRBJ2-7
CASSEALSAPYEQYF
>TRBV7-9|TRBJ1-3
CASSIRTGIIGNTIYF
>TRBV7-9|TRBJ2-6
CASSPIFSGANVLTF
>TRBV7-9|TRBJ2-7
CASSREPGQASYEQYF
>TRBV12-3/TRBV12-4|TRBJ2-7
CASSFGQGRSYEQYF
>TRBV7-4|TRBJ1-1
CASRTTGAGTEALF
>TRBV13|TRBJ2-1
CASSLGLGQGRKNEQFF
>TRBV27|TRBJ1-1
CASKETLNTEAFF
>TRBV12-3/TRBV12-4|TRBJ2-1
CASSPDISSYNEQFF
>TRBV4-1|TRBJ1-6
CASSQLDRAGSPLHF
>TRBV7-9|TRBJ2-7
CASSSGQSSYEQYF
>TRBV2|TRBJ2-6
CASSAEGTGMSSGANVLTF